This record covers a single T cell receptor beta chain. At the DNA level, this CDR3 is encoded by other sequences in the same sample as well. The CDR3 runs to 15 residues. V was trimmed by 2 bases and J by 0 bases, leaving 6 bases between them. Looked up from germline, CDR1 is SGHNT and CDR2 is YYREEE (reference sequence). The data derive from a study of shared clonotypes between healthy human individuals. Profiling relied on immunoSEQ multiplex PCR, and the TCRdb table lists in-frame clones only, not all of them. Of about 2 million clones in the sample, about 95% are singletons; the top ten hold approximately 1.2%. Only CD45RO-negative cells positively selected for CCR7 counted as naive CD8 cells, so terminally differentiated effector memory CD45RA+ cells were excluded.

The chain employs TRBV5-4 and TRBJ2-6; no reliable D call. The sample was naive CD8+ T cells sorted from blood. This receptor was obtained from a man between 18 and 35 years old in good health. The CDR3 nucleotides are TGTGCCAGCAGCTTTTCGGGCTCTGGGGCCAACGTCCTGACTTTC. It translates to CASSFSGSGANVLTF.